These 28 T cell receptor beta chains share one sample of origin, sequenced in a study of PD-1 blockade in mismatch repair-deficient tumors. TCRdb's table, derived via immunoSEQ multiplex PCR, lists solely in-frame clones and lacks some. The sample comprises roughly 32,000 clones, more than 70% of which are singletons, and about 3.3% rests with the top ten. This material consisted of PBMCs, taken less than 7 weeks after starting pembrolizumab. The origin of the receptors is an adult with mismatch repair-deficient cancer.

The chain joins TRBV11-2 to TRBJ2-4; TRBD1 agrees at 9 bases. Germline loops: CDR1 SGHAT, CDR2 FQNNGV. The CDR3 contains 18 residues. V shed 4 bases, J shed 0 bases, and the junction held 10 bases outside the gene matches. For the CDR3, the DNA is TGTGCCAGCAGCTACAGGGGGCTCGGGTTACTAGCCAAAAACATTCAGTACTTC. It specifies CASSYRGLGLLAKNIQYF. Complete variable domain (other parts from reference TRBV11-2 and TRBJ2-4): EAGVAQSPRYKIIEKRQSVAFWCNPISGHATLYWYQQILGQGPKLLIQFQNNGVVDDSQLPKDRFSAERLKGVDSTLKIQPAKLEDSAVYLCASSYRGLGLLAKNIQYFGAGTRLSVL.

The J gene is TRBJ2-2, the V gene TRBV5-4, with TRBD1 identical over 11 bases. There are 16 residues in the CDR3. CDR1 SGHNT and CDR2 YYREEE come from the germline V gene (reference sequence). The J segment lost 7 bases and the V segment lost 4 bases, leaving 9 bases of the junction unmatched. Here the CDR3 DNA reads TGTGCCAGCAGCCCGCGGGACAGGGGGTACGGCGGGGAGCTGTTTTTT. It specifies CASSPRDRGYGGELFF.

V gene TRBV5-4 combines with J gene TRBJ2-4; TRBD2 matches 7 bases. The CDR3 is made up of 15 amino acids. With V trimmed by 1 base and J by 3 bases, 4 bases remained unmatched. Germline V gene sequence: CDR1 SGHNT, CDR2 YYREEE (reference sequence). The CDR3 loop reads CASSLSGTNKNIQYF. CDR3 DNA sequence: TGTGCCAGCAGCTTGTCCGGGACTAACAAAAACATTCAGTACTTC.

This sequence joins TRBV2 and TRBJ1-5; D is uncertain. Trimming removed 7 bases from V and 3 bases from J, with 10 bases in between. Germline assignment: CDR1 SNHLY and CDR2 FYNNEI. The CDR3 totals 13 residues. CDR3: CASTQQLNQPQHF. As DNA, the CDR3 is TGTGCCAGCACGCAACAGCTCAATCAGCCCCAGCATTTT. Drawing the rest from reference TRBV2 and TRBJ1-5, the complete variable domain is EPEVTQTPSHQVTQMGQEVILRCVPISNHLYFYWYRQILGQKVEFLVSFYNNEISEKSEIFDDQFSVERPDGSNFTLKIRSTKLEDSAMYFCASTQQLNQPQHFGDGTRLSIL.

The J gene is TRBJ2-3, the V gene TRBV23-1, with 7 bases that match TRBD2. TRBV23-1 is reported as an ORF; its role is uncertain. The J segment lost 5 bases and the V segment lost 3 bases, leaving 5 bases of the junction unmatched. This CDR3 is built from 14 residues. CDR3 DNA: TGCGCCAGCAGTCACAGCGGGAATGGAGATACGCAGTATTTT. It specifies CASSHSGNGDTQYF.

This clone was observed a single time. The V call is TRBV5-4, the J call TRBJ2-3; 9 nucleotides line up with TRBD2. The ends lost 4 bases at V and 2 bases at J; junction bases unmatched: 8. Per the germline V gene, CDR1 is SGHNT and CDR2 is YYREEE (reference sequence). The CDR3 consists of 16 residues. CDR3 DNA: TGTGCCAGCAGCCGCCTGACTAGCGGAAACACAGATACGCAGTATTTT. Translation gives CASSRLTSGNTDTQYF.

This clone was seen once. The chain joins TRBV28 to TRBJ1-5; D gene unclear. The CDR3 extends over 15 amino acids. Trimming took 3 bases from V and 4 from J, leaving 13 bases between them. Germline values: CDR1 MDHEN, CDR2 SYDVKM. CDR3 in amino acids: CASSFIMGGNQPQHF. The CDR3 DNA is TGTGCCAGCAGTTTTATCATGGGAGGTAATCAGCCCCAGCATTTT.

The chain carries TRBV19 and TRBJ1-3; no reliable D call. CDR3 size: 15 residues. Germline assignment: CDR1 LNHDA and CDR2 SQIVND (reference sequence). Between the trimmed V and J ends, which lost 4 bases and 0 bases, there was a span of 10 bases. The CDR3 coding sequence is TGTGCCAGTAGTACCTTAGCATTCTCTGGAAACACCATATATTTT. Translation: CASSTLAFSGNTIYF.

This clone was observed a single time. The V call is TRBV28, the J call TRBJ1-2; no clear D. This CDR3 has 12 amino acids. V was pared by 7 bases and J by 7 bases, with 13 bases between. Germline V gene sequence: CDR1 MDHEN, CDR2 SYDVKM. The CDR3 reads CASNQDIGGYTF. The CDR3 DNA sequence: TGTGCCAGCAACCAGGATATCGGTGGCTACACCTTC.

The chain recombines TRBV30 with TRBJ1-5; possibly TRBD1 for D (5 bases). Germline V gene lookup returns CDR1 GTSNPN and CDR2 SVGIG (reference sequence). The ends were cut back, 3 bases at V and 11 bases at J, with 11 bases in the middle. CDR3 size: 11 residues. The CDR3 is CAWRGLGAQHF. The CDR3 nucleotides are TGTGCCTGGAGGGGACTCGGGGCCCAGCATTTT.

This chain joins TRBV5-1 and TRBJ2-3, with 9 bases lining up with TRBD2. CDR3 length: 17 residues. Trimming at V came to 6 bases and at J to 2 bases, leaving 13 bases not matched to a gene. In germline, CDR1 is SGHRS, CDR2 YFSETQ. CDR3 in DNA: TGCGCCAGCAACGAGGGCTTAACTAGCGGGCCCACAGATACGCAGTATTTT. It is translated as CASNEGLTSGPTDTQYF.

The J gene is TRBJ2-7, the V gene TRBV6-1; 12 bases are a match to TRBD2. The CDR3 sequence is 16 residues long. V trimming: 4 bases; J trimming: 6 bases; junction bases outside the gene matches: 10. From germline, CDR1 is MNHNS and CDR2 SASEGT. For the CDR3, the DNA is TGTGCCAGCAGTGCGCCGACTAGCGGGAGAGTGGCCGAGCAGTACTTC. Translating it yields CASSAPTSGRVAEQYF.

The chain links TRBV28 to TRBJ1-2; D is possibly TRBD1 (5 bases). This CDR3 spans 14 amino acids. CDR1 and CDR2 (germline): MDHEN, SYDVKM. Trimming took off 6 bases at V and 0 bases at J, with 11 bases between the two ends. The CDR3 loop is CASRGDSTNYGYTF. The CDR3 nucleotides read TGTGCCAGCAGGGGTGACAGTACTAACTATGGCTACACCTTC.

The chain couples TRBV4-2 to TRBJ2-1, with 9 bases matching TRBD2. This CDR3 region has 16 residues. In germline, CDR1 is LGHNA, CDR2 YNFKEQ. V was clipped by 0 bases and J by 9 bases; unmatched bases: 9. CDR3 in DNA: TGTGCCAGCAGCCAAGACGGCGGGAGGGCCGGGCCTGAGCAGTTCTTC. This codes for CASSQDGGRAGPEQFF.

The chain recombines TRBV30 with TRBJ1-5, with D unresolved. V dropped 3 bases and J dropped 4 bases, with 16 bases sitting between them. Germline V gene lookup returns CDR1 GTSNPN and CDR2 SVGIG (reference sequence). The CDR3 is 15 residues long. CDR3 in amino acids: CAWSPLQAGNQPQHF. In nucleotides, the CDR3 is TGTGCCTGGAGCCCGCTTCAAGCGGGGAATCAGCCCCAGCATTTT.

For the CDR3, the DNA is TGTGCCAGCTCCCCGTCAGCGACCTACAGCAATCAGCCCCAGCATTTT. Its translation is CASSPSATYSNQPQHF. The chain combines TRBV25-1 with TRBJ1-5; D is unresolved. Germline CDR1 MGHDK, CDR2 SYGVNS. The CDR3 totals 16 residues. The V end lost 8 bases, the J end lost 1 base, and 18 bases lay between the germline ends.

V usage is TRBV15 and J usage is TRBJ1-5; 8 nucleotides line up with TRBD1. With V trimmed by 0 bases and J by 5 bases, 3 bases remained unmatched. This CDR3 comprises 15 residues. Germline loops: CDR1 LNHNV, CDR2 YYDKDF (reference sequence). This chain's CDR3 is CATSREGTGYQPQHF. DNA of the CDR3: TGTGCCACCAGCAGAGAGGGGACAGGTTATCAGCCCCAGCATTTT.

The genes are TRBV4-1 and TRBJ2-1; TRBD1 matches 7 bases. CDR1 and CDR2 from the germline V gene are MGHRA and YSYEKL. After removal of 3 bases from V and 5 bases from J, the junction contained 10 bases not matched to a gene. The CDR3 length is 16 residues. The DNA for the CDR3 is TGCGCCAGCAGCCAGATTTGGACAGGAAGACACAATGAGCAGTTCTTC. Translating it yields CASSQIWTGRHNEQFF.

The CDR3 is CASSPLHSYEQYF. The DNA for the CDR3 is TGTGCCAGCAGCCCCTTACATTCCTACGAGCAGTACTTC. This chain connects TRBV14 to TRBJ2-7; D gene ambiguous. V lost 4 bases and J 1 base, leaving 8 bases between the germline ends. The CDR3 covers 13 residues. Germline V lookup: CDR1 SGHDN, CDR2 FVKESK.

This chain links TRBV18 with TRBJ2-1; 9 bases fit TRBD1. CDR3 length: 13 residues. Trimming removed 4 bases from V and 6 bases from J; junction bases left unmatched: 1. CDR1 KGHSH and CDR2 LQKENI come from the germline V gene. In DNA, the CDR3 is TGTGCCAGCTCACGGGACAGGGCCAATGAGCAGTTCTTC. It specifies CASSRDRANEQFF. Combining the CDR3 with reference TRBV18 and TRBJ2-1 gives the whole variable domain NAGVMQNPRHLVRRRGQEARLRCSPMKGHSHVYWYRQLPEEGLKFMVYLQKENIIDESGMPKERFSAEFPKEGPSILRIQQVVRGDSAAYFCASSRDRANEQFFGPGTRLTVL.

In its sample, this clone was seen a few times. J is TRBJ1-6 and V is TRBV30, with D possibly matching TRBD1 (6 bases). There are 13 residues in the CDR3. Looked up from germline, CDR1 is GTSNPN and CDR2 is SVGIG (reference sequence). Trimming removed 3 bases at V and 6 bases at J, with 9 bases between. The CDR3 region has the DNA TGTGCCTGGAGGGGACAAGTTAATTCACCCCTCCACTTT. As protein: CAWRGQVNSPLHF.

As DNA, the CDR3 is TGTGCCAGCAGCTCGGGACAGGTTTCCTACGAGCAGTACTTC. Its protein is CASSSGQVSYEQYF. The chain joins TRBV7-8 to TRBJ2-7; TRBD1 matches at 8 bases. The V and J ends lost 4 bases and 1 base, in that order; junction bases with no gene match: 3. Germline CDR1 and CDR2: SGHVS and FQNEAQ. The CDR3 spans 14 residues.

The J gene is TRBJ1-4, the V gene TRBV29-1, with unresolved D. CDR1 is SQVTM, CDR2 ANQGSEA, per germline. The CDR3 length is 13 residues. The V and J ends lost 3 bases and 6 bases respectively, with 11 bases between them. CDR3 in amino acids: CSVDRAGDEKLFF. The DNA of the CDR3 is TGCAGCGTTGACCGCGCGGGCGATGAAAAACTGTTTTTT.

The rearrangement links TRBV5-1 to TRBJ2-1; 10 bases agree with TRBD2. Unmatched junction bases numbered 3, after V lost 0 bases and J lost 3 bases. The CDR3 totals 16 residues. Per the germline V gene, CDR1 is SGHRS and CDR2 is YFSETQ. Here the CDR3 DNA reads TGCGCCAGCAGCTTGGAAGCGGGAGGGTTCTACAATGAGCAGTTCTTC. This translates into CASSLEAGGFYNEQFF. The whole variable domain, remainder taken from reference TRBV5-1 and TRBJ2-1, is KAGVTQTPRYLIKTRGQQVTLSCSPISGHRSVSWYQQTPGQGLQFLFEYFSETQRNKGNFPGRFSGRQFSNSRSEMNVSTLELGDSALYLCASSLEAGGFYNEQFFGPGTRLTVL.

This chain's CDR3 is CATSRGGLRGTDTQYF. The CDR3 DNA reads TGTGCCACCAGCCGCGGCGGGCTTCGGGGCACAGATACGCAGTATTTT. The V call is TRBV15, the J call TRBJ2-3; weak D call: TRBD2 (5 bases). V was trimmed by 5 bases and J by 1 base, leaving 16 bases between them. The CDR3 runs 16 residues. Germline V CDR1 and CDR2: LNHNV, YYDKDF (reference sequence).

The chain combines TRBV2 with TRBJ1-1; D not certain. CDR3 length: 11 residues. Trimming left V 4 bases short and J 7 bases short, with 7 bases between. Germline CDR1 and CDR2: SNHLY and FYNNEI. The CDR3 DNA reads as TGTGCCAGCAGTGGAGGGTTTGAAGCTTTCTTT. Its protein is CASSGGFEAFF.

The CDR3 loop is CASSEYPSGRGTPYEQYF. The DNA for the CDR3 is TGTGCCAGCAGTGAATATCCCTCTGGTAGGGGGACCCCCTACGAGCAGTACTTC. The V gene is TRBV25-1, the J gene TRBJ2-7; D perhaps matches TRBD1 (6 bases). Germline CDR1 MGHDK, CDR2 SYGVNS. V was shortened by 0 bases and J by 2 bases, with 20 bases between the two germline ends. This CDR3 has 18 amino acids.

The chain uses TRBV5-1 and TRBJ2-1; D unclear. The germline V and J ends were trimmed by 0 bases and 8 bases, with 6 bases remaining between them. The CDR3 extends over 12 amino acids. CDR1 is SGHRS and CDR2 is YFSETQ in the germline V gene. This chain's CDR3 is CASSLVVYEQFF. DNA of the CDR3: TGCGCCAGCAGCTTGGTAGTATATGAGCAGTTCTTC.